One sample yielded the 20 T cell receptor beta chains listed below, sequenced in a study of shared clonotypes between healthy human individuals. This table comes from immunoSEQ multiplex PCR, and its TCRdb copy is limited to in-frame clones, with some not included. The table shows 850,000 to 1,200,000 clones, with about 70% occurring only once. Sequenced sample: memory CD4+ T cells sorted from blood. Subset defined: CD45RA-negative fraction. The source of these receptors is a man aged 18 to 35 in good health.

A single count supports this clone. The chain is built from TRBV21-1 and TRBJ1-2; the table's D call TRBD1 went unverified against the DNA. TRBV21-1 is shown as a pseudogene. This CDR3 contains 16 residues. CDR3 nucleotide sequence: TGTGCCAGCAGCAAAAGGGGACAGGGGGTTAACTATGGCTACACCTTC. Amino acids: CASSKRGQGVNYGYTF.

V is TRBV5-4 and J is TRBJ1-4, with D possibly TRBD1 on 5 matching bases. Between the trimmed V and J ends, which lost 0 bases and 7 bases, there was a span of 13 bases. Germline CDR1 is SGHNT and CDR2 is YYREEE (reference sequence). CDR3 size: 15 residues. CDR3 residues: CASSLDPGAGEKLFF. The CDR3 DNA reads as TGTGCCAGCAGCTTGGATCCCGGGGCTGGTGAAAAACTGTTTTTT.

CDR3 sequence (DNA): TGCGCCAGCAGCCCGGATGTGGGAGGCGGAAAACTGTTTTTT. Translation gives CASSPDVGGGKLFF. The chain is built from TRBV5-1 and TRBJ1-4; D gene uncertain. The V end was cut by 4 bases, the J end by 10 bases, with 17 bases between. CDR1 and CDR2 from the germline V gene are SGHRS and YFSETQ. This CDR3 has 14 residues.

CDR3 sequence: CASSKMGRGLVQPYYGYTF. In DNA, the CDR3 is TGTGCCAGCAGCAAAATGGGCAGGGGGCTAGTACAACCATACTATGGCTACACCTTC. The gene calls are TRBV21-1 and TRBJ1-2; the table's D call TRBD1 went unverified against the DNA. TRBV21-1 counts as a pseudogene. This CDR3 region has 19 residues.

The rearrangement joins TRBV28 to TRBJ1-5; a possible D gene is TRBD1 (6 bases). Germline lookup yields CDR1 MDHEN and CDR2 SYDVKM. The CDR3 has 16 residues. The ends were cut back, 1 base at V and 0 bases at J, with 10 bases in the middle. The CDR3 nucleotides are TGTGCCAGCAGTTTATCAGGGGTGGTTAGCAATCAGCCCCAGCATTTT. Translating gives CASSLSGVVSNQPQHF.

The chain combines TRBV7-2 with TRBJ2-3; possibly TRBD1 or TRBD2 for D (6 bases each). The CDR3 loop spans 13 amino acids. Trimming took 6 bases from V and 5 from J, leaving 12 bases between them. Germline CDR1 reads SGHTA; CDR2 reads FQGNSA. This CDR3 is CASSRGEVDTQYF. CDR3 DNA: TGTGCCAGCAGTAGGGGGGAGGTAGATACGCAGTATTTT.

This sequence joins TRBV4-1 and TRBJ1-1; TRBD1 aligns across 8 bases. After removal of 4 bases from V and 1 base from J, the junction contained 5 bases not matched to a gene. Germline values: CDR1 MGHRA, CDR2 YSYEKL. This CDR3 spans 15 amino acids. CDR3 DNA: TGCGCCAGCAGCCGAGTCGGACAGGGGAACACTGAAGCTTTCTTT. This encodes CASSRVGQGNTEAFF.

This chain links TRBV5-1 with TRBJ2-3, with unresolved D. The CDR3 is 14 residues long. With 0 bases removed from V and 5 bases from J, the gap between germline ends came to 10 bases. Germline V gives CDR1 SGHRS, CDR2 YFSETQ. The CDR3 loop reads CASSLVARRDTQYF. The DNA of the CDR3 is TGCGCCAGCAGCTTGGTAGCCAGAAGAGATACGCAGTATTTT. Full variable domain (remainder filled in from reference TRBV5-1 and TRBJ2-3): KAGVTQTPRYLIKTRGQQVTLSCSPISGHRSVSWYQQTPGQGLQFLFEYFSETQRNKGNFPGRFSGRQFSNSRSEMNVSTLELGDSALYLCASSLVARRDTQYFGPGTRLTVL.

This clone was seen many times. Other DNA sequences in this sample translate to the same CDR3. The gene calls are TRBV28 and TRBJ1-5; weak D call: TRBD1 (6 bases). Per germline, CDR1 MDHEN and CDR2 SYDVKM. The V end was cut by 3 bases, the J end by 4 bases, with 22 bases between. The CDR3 is 18 residues long. This chain's CDR3 is CASSLLIASTGRNQPQHF. The CDR3 nucleotides are TGTGCCAGCAGTTTGTTAATAGCTAGTACAGGGCGGAATCAGCCCCAGCATTTT.

The genes are TRBV6-5 and TRBJ1-6; 8 nucleotides align to TRBD1. CDR1 and CDR2 (germline): MNHEY, SVGAGI. Trimming removed 6 bases from V and 9 bases from J; junction bases left unmatched: 7. The CDR3 is made up of 14 amino acids. CDR3 amino acids: CASRSQGGLSPLHF. CDR3 nucleotides: TGTGCCAGCAGATCACAGGGGGGCCTTTCACCCCTCCACTTT.

J is TRBJ2-7 and V is TRBV6-5; the match to TRBD1 covers 7 bases. The V gene end was trimmed by 7 bases and the J gene end by 6 bases; junction bases not matched to a gene: 9. CDR1 and CDR2 (germline): MNHEY, SVGAGI. The CDR3 runs 13 residues. CDR3 sequence: CASTLGQFGEQYF. The DNA for the CDR3 is TGTGCCAGCACTCTGGGACAGTTCGGCGAGCAGTACTTC.

The sample holds one count of this clone. The rearrangement joins TRBV2 to TRBJ2-2; 11 nucleotides align to TRBD2. Germline trimming cut 8 bases from V and 5 bases from J; bases unmatched to any gene: 10. CDR3 length: 16 amino acids. Germline V gene sequence: CDR1 SNHLY, CDR2 FYNNEI. The CDR3 bases are TGTGCCAGCTCGGTAGGGACTAGCGGAGCTACCGGGGAGCTGTTTTTT. Its translation is CASSVGTSGATGELFF. Full variable domain (remainder filled in from reference TRBV2 and TRBJ2-2): EPEVTQTPSHQVTQMGQEVILRCVPISNHLYFYWYRQILGQKVEFLVSFYNNEISEKSEIFDDQFSVERPDGSNFTLKIRSTKLEDSAMYFCASSVGTSGATGELFFGEGSRLTVL.

The chain couples TRBV2 to TRBJ1-2; D uncertain. Germline CDR1 SNHLY, CDR2 FYNNEI. Deletions cut 1 base from V and 1 base from J, with 7 bases between. The CDR3 runs 14 residues. The CDR3 DNA reads as TGTGCCAGCAGTGAAGGGATTTTTAACTATGGCTACACCTTC. This gives the protein CASSEGIFNYGYTF.

The gene calls are TRBV5-1 and TRBJ2-2; unclear D gene. The ends were cut back, 4 bases at V and 6 bases at J, with 10 bases in the middle. Germline loops: CDR1 SGHRS, CDR2 YFSETQ. CDR3 length: 13 residues. DNA of the CDR3: TGCGCCAGCAGCCCGGTCCTATCCGGGGAGCTGTTTTTT. Its protein is CASSPVLSGELFF.

The chain recombines TRBV2 with TRBJ2-6; D uncertain. Trimming removed 1 base from V and 0 bases from J, with 4 bases in between. The CDR3 has 15 amino acids. Looked up from germline, CDR1 is SNHLY and CDR2 is FYNNEI. The CDR3 loop reads CASSEEGSGANVLTF. CDR3 DNA sequence: TGTGCCAGCAGTGAAGAAGGCTCTGGGGCCAACGTCCTGACTTTC.

This chain connects TRBV4-2 to TRBJ2-3; D might be TRBD1 (6 bases). Germline V gene data show CDR1 as LGHNA and CDR2 as YNFKEQ. The V end was cut by 0 bases, the J end by 2 bases, with 12 bases between. The CDR3 contains 16 residues. For the CDR3, the DNA is TGTGCCAGCAGCCAAGATCTGGGGGACAACACAGATACGCAGTATTTT. This gives the protein CASSQDLGDNTDTQYF.

This clone was picked up a small number of times. V and J are TRBV5-5 and TRBJ2-7, with D perhaps TRBD2 (5 bases). This CDR3 is 12 amino acids long. V gave up 2 bases and J gave up 6 bases, with 9 bases separating them. Germline V gene sequence: CDR1 SGHKS, CDR2 YYEKEE (reference sequence). The CDR3 bases are TGTGCCAGCAGCTTCTACGAGGGCGAGCAGTACTTC. Its translation: CASSFYEGEQYF. The variable domain in full, with the rest retrieved from reference TRBV5-5 and TRBJ2-7, is DAGVTQSPTHLIKTRGQQVTLRCSPISGHKSVSWYQQVLGQGPQFIFQYYEKEERGRGNFPDRFSARQFPNYSSELNVNALLLGDSALYLCASSFYEGEQYFGPGTRLTVT.

V and J are TRBV12-5 and TRBJ1-6; unclear D gene. The CDR3 sequence is 18 residues long. Germline V CDR1 and CDR2: LGHNT, FRNRAP. The CDR3 loop reads CAWRSLKWPLNYNSPLHF. In nucleotides, the CDR3 is TGTGCCTGGCGTAGCCTTAAATGGCCTCTCAATTATAATTCACCCCTCCACTTT.

In regard to this clone: Other DNA sequences in this sample translate to the same CDR3. This CDR3 is CASSKGQGMGYGYTF. CDR3 sequence (DNA): TGCGCCAGCAGCAAAGGACAGGGAATGGGCTATGGCTACACCTTC. V gene TRBV5-1 combines with J gene TRBJ1-2; TRBD1 matches at 8 bases. Germline CDR1 SGHRS, CDR2 YFSETQ. V dropped 4 bases and J dropped 4; count of bases not matched to a gene: 9. The CDR3 is made up of 15 amino acids. The complete variable domain, with remaining parts taken from reference TRBV5-1 and TRBJ1-2, reads KAGVTQTPRYLIKTRGQQVTLSCSPISGHRSVSWYQQTPGQGLQFLFEYFSETQRNKGNFPGRFSGRQFSNSRSEMNVSTLELGDSALYLCASSKGQGMGYGYTFGSGTRLTVV.

The CDR3 here is CASRDSYGYTF. In DNA form, the CDR3 reads TGTGCCAGCAGGGACAGCTATGGCTACACCTTC. The chain carries TRBV6-7 and TRBJ1-2, with D perhaps TRBD1 (6 bases). TRBV6-7 is an ORF, with its function uncertain. This CDR3 comprises 11 residues. Between the trimmed V and J ends, which lost 6 bases and 4 bases, there was a span of 6 bases.